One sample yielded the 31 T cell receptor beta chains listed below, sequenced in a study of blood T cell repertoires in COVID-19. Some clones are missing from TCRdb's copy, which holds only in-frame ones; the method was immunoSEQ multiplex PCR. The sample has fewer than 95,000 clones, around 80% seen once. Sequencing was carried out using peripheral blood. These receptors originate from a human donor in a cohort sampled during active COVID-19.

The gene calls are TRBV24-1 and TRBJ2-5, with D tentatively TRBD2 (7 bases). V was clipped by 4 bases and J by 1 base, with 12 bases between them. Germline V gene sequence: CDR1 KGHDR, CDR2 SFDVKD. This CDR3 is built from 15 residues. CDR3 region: CATSEGGTSQETQYF. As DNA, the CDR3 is TGTGCCACCAGTGAGGGAGGGACATCCCAAGAGACCCAGTACTTC.

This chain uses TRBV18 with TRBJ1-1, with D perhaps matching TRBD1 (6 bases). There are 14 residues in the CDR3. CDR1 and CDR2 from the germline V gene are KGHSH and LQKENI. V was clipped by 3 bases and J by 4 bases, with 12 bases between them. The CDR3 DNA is TGTGCCAGCTCACCGACAGGCGGCGGCACTGAAGCTTTCTTT. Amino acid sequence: CASSPTGGGTEAFF. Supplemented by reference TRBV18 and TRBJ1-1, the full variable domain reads NAGVMQNPRHLVRRRGQEARLRCSPMKGHSHVYWYRQLPEEGLKFMVYLQKENIIDESGMPKERFSAEFPKEGPSILRIQQVVRGDSAAYFCASSPTGGGTEAFFGQGTRLTVV.

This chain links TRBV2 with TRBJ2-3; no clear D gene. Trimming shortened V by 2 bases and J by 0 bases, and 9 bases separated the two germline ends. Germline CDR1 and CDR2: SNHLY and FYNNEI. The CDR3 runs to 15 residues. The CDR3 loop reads CASSESPVSTDTQYF. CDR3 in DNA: TGTGCCAGCAGTGAATCGCCAGTTAGCACAGATACGCAGTATTTT. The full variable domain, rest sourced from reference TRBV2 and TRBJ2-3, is EPEVTQTPSHQVTQMGQEVILRCVPISNHLYFYWYRQILGQKVEFLVSFYNNEISEKSEIFDDQFSVERPDGSNFTLKIRSTKLEDSAMYFCASSESPVSTDTQYFGPGTRLTVL.

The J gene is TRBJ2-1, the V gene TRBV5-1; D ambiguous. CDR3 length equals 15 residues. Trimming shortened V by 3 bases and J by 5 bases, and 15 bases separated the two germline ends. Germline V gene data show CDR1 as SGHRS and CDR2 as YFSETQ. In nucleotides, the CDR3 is TGCGCCAGCAGCTCCCTTATTAGAATCAACAATGAGCAGTTCTTC. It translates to CASSSLIRINNEQFF.

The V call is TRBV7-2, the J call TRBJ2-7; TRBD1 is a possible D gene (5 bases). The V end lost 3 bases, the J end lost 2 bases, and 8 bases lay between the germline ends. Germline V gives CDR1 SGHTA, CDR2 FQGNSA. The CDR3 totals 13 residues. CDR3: CASSLGRAYEQYF. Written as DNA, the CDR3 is TGTGCCAGCAGCTTGGGCAGGGCCTACGAGCAGTACTTC.

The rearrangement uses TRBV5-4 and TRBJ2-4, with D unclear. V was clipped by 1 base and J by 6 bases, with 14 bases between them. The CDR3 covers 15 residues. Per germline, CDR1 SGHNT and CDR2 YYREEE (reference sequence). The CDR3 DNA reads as TGTGCCAGCAGCTTGACTTCACCTTTTGGAAACATTCAGTACTTC. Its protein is CASSLTSPFGNIQYF.

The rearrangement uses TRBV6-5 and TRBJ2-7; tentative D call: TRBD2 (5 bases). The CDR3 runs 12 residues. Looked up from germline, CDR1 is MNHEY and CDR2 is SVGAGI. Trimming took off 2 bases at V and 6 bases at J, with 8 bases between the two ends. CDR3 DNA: TGTGCCAGCAGTTACATGGGGAGCGAGCAGTACTTC. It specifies CASSYMGSEQYF.

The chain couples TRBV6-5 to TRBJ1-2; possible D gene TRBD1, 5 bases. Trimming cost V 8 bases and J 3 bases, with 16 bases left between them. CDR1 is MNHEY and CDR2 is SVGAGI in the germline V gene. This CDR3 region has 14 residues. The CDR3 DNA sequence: TGTGCCAGCGGTAAGGGGATCTGGGACTATGGCTACACCTTC. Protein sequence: CASGKGIWDYGYTF.

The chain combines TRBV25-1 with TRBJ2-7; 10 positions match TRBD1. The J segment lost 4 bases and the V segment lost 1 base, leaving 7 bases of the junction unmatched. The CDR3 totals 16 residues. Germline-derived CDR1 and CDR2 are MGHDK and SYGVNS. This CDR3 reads CASSEWGTGAGYEQYF. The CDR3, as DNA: TGTGCCAGCAGTGAATGGGGGACAGGGGCTGGGTACGAGCAGTACTTC.

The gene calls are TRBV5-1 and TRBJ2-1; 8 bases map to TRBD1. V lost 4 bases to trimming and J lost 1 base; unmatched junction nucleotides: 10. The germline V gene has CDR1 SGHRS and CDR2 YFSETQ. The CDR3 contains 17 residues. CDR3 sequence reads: CASSGRDRRGSYNEQFF. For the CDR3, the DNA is TGCGCCAGCAGCGGTAGGGACAGGAGGGGTTCCTACAATGAGCAGTTCTTC.

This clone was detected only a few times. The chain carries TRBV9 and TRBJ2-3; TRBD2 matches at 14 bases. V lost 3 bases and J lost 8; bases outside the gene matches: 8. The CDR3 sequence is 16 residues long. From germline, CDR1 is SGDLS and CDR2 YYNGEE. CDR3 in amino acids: CASSAGTSGGGGTQYF. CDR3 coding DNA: TGTGCCAGCAGCGCCGGGACTAGCGGGGGTGGGGGTACGCAGTATTTT.

The CDR3 nucleotides read TGTGCCAGCAGACTACAGGGTTTGGGGACCGGGGAGCTGTTTTTT. Translated, it gives CASRLQGLGTGELFF. The chain has TRBV11-2 and TRBJ2-2; D is possibly TRBD1 (6 bases). Looked up from germline, CDR1 is SGHAT and CDR2 is FQNNGV. The CDR3 is 15 residues long. Deletions cut 6 bases from V and 5 bases from J, with 16 bases between.

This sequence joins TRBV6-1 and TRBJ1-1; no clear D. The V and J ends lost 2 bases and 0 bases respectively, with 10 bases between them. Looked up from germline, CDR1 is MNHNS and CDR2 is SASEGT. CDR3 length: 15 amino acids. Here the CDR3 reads CASSERGFMNTEAFF. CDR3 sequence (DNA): TGTGCCAGCAGTGAACGCGGTTTTATGAACACTGAAGCTTTCTTT.

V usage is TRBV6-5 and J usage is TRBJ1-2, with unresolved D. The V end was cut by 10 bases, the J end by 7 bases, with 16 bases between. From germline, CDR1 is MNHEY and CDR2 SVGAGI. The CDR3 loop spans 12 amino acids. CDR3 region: CATSLDIGGYTF. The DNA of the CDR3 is TGTGCCACCTCTCTCGACATCGGTGGCTACACCTTC.

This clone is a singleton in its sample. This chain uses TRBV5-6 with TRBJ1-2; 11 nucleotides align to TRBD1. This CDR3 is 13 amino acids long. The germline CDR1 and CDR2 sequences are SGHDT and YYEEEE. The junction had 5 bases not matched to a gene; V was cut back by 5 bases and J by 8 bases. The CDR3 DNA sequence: TGTGCCAGCAGTCGGACAGGGGGCGGAGGCTACACCTTC. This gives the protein CASSRTGGGGYTF.

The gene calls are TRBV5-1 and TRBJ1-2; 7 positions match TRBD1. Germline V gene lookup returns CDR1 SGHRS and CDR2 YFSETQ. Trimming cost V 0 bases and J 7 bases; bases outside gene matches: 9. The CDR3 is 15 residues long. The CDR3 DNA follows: TGCGCCAGCAGCTTGGTATCTTACAGGGGTGGTGGCTACACCTTC. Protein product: CASSLVSYRGGGYTF.

The CDR3 coding sequence is TGCGCCAGCAGCTTGGACGGGACAGGGAATGGCTACACCTTC. Protein sequence: CASSLDGTGNGYTF. This chain links TRBV5-1 with TRBJ1-2; 9 positions match TRBD1. Losses at the gene ends were 0 bases for V and 6 bases for J; bases not matched to a gene: 3. The CDR3 extends over 14 amino acids. Germline V gene data show CDR1 as SGHRS and CDR2 as YFSETQ.

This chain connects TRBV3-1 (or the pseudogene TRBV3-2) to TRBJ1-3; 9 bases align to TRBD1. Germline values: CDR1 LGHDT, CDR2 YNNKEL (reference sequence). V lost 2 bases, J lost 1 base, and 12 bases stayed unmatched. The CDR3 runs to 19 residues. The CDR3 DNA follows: TGTGCCAGCAGCCAAAGGACAGGGGCATATACACGTTCTGGAAACACCATATATTTT. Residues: CASSQRTGAYTRSGNTIYF.

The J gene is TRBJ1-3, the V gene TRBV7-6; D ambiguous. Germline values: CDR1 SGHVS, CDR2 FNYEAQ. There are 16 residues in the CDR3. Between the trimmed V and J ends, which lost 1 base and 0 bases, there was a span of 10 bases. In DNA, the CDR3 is TGTGCCAGCAGCTTAGGGACTCTAGACTCTGGAAACACCATATATTTT. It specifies CASSLGTLDSGNTIYF.

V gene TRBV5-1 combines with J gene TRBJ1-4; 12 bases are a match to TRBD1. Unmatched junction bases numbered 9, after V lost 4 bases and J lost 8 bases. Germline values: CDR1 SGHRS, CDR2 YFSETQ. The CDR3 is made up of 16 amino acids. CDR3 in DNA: TGCGCCAGCAGCCTTGGGACAGGGGGCAACGGCGAAAAACTGTTTTTT. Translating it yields CASSLGTGGNGEKLFF.

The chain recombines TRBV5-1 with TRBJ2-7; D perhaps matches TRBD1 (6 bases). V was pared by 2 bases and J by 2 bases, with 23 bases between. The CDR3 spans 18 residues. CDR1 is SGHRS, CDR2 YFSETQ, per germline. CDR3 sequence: CASSFDPPILSGAYEQYF. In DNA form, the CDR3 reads TGCGCCAGCAGCTTCGACCCCCCAATTTTGTCAGGGGCCTACGAGCAGTACTTC. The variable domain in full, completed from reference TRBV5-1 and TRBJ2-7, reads KAGVTQTPRYLIKTRGQQVTLSCSPISGHRSVSWYQQTPGQGLQFLFEYFSETQRNKGNFPGRFSGRQFSNSRSEMNVSTLELGDSALYLCASSFDPPILSGAYEQYFGPGTRLTVT.

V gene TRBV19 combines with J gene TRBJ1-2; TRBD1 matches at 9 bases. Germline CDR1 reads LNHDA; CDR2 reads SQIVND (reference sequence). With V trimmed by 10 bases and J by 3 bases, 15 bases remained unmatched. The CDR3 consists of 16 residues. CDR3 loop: CATLPGQGWIHYGYTF. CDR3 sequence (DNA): TGTGCCACTCTCCCGGGACAGGGCTGGATTCACTATGGCTACACCTTC.

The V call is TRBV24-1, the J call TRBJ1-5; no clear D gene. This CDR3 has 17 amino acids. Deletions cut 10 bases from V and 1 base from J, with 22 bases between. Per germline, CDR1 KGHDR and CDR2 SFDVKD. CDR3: CATSTSDAGRSNQPQHF. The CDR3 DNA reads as TGTGCCACTAGTACCTCGGACGCGGGAAGGAGCAATCAGCCCCAGCATTTT.

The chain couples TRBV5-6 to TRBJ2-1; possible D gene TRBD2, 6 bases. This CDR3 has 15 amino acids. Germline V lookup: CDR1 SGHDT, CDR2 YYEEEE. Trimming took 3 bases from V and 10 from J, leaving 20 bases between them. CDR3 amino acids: CASSSDKGAGEEQFF. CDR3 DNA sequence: TGTGCCAGCAGCTCAGACAAGGGAGCGGGTGAGGAGCAGTTCTTC.

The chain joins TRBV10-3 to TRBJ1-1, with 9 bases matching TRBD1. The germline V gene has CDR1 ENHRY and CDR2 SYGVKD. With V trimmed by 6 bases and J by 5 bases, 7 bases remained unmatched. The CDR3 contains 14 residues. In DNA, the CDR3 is TGTGCCATCAGCGGGACAGGGAGAAGGACTGAAGCTTTCTTT. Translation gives CAISGTGRRTEAFF.

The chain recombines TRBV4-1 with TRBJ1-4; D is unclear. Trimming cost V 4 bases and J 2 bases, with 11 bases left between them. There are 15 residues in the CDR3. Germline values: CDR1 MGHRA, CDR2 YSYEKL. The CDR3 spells CASSRGVWTNEKLFF. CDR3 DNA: TGCGCCAGCAGCCGTGGAGTTTGGACTAATGAAAAACTGTTTTTT.

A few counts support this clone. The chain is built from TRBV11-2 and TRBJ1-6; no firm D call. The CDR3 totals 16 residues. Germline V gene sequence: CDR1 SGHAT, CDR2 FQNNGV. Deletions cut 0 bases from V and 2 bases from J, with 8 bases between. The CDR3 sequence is CASSLDTHPYNSPLHF. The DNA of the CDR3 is TGTGCCAGCAGCTTAGACACTCACCCCTATAATTCACCCCTCCACTTT.

The CDR3 DNA reads as TGTGCCAGCAGTTTGGCACAGAACACTGAAGCTTTCTTT. Translation gives CASSLAQNTEAFF. V is TRBV12-3 or TRBV12-4 and J is TRBJ1-1; D unresolved. The CDR3 runs to 13 residues. With 3 bases removed from V and 1 base from J, the gap between germline ends came to 6 bases.

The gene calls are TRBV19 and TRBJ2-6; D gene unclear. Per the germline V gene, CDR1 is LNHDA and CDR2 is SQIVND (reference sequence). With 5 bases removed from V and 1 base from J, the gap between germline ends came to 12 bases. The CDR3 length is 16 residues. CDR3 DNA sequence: TGTGCCAGTAGTGGCAGGTCCCGATCTGGGGCCAACGTCCTGACTTTC. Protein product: CASSGRSRSGANVLTF.

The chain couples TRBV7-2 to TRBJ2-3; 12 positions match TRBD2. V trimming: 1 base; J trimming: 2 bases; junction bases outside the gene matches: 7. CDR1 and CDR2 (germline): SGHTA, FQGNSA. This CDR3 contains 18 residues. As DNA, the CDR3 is TGTGCCAGCAGCTTAGTTACACTAGCGGGGGGAGCCACAGATACGCAGTATTTT. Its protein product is CASSLVTLAGGATDTQYF.

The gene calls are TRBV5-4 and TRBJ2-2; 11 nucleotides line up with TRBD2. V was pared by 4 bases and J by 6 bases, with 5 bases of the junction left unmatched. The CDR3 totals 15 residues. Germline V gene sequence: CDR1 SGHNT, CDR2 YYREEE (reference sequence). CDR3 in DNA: TGTGCCAGCAGCGCCGGGACTAGCGGCGCCGGGGAGCTGTTTTTT. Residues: CASSAGTSGAGELFF. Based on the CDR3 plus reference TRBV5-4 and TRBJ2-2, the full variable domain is ETGVTQSPTHLIKTRGQQVTLRCSSQSGHNTVSWYQQALGQGPQFIFQYYREEENGRGNFPPRFSGLQFPNYSSELNVNALELDDSALYLCASSAGTSGAGELFFGEGSRLTVL.